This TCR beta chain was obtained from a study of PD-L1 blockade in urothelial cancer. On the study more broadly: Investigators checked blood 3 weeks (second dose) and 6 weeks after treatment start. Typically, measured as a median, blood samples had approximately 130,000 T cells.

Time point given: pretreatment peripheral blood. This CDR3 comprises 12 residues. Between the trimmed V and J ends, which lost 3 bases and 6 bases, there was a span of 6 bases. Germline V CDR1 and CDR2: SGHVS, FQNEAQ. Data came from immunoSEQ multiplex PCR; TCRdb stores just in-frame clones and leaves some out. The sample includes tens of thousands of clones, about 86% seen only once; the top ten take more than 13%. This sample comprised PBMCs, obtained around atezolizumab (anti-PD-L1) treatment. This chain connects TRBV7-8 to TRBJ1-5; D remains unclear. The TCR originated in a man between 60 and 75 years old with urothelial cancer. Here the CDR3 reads CASSLASQPQHF. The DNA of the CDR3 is TGTGCCAGCAGCTTGGCCTCTCAGCCCCAGCATTTT.